The 10 T cell receptor beta chains in this list originate from one sample, sequenced in a study of blood T cell repertoires in COVID-19 (dated by TCRdb to 2020 to 2022). Library prep was done by the immunoSEQ multiplex PCR assay. TCRdb stores this immuneACCESS table with in-frame sequences only. Part of the clones is absent; in the studies checked, under half of the shortfall reflects unresolved V genes, and no reason is known for the rest. For this sample there are approximately 500,000 clones; over 75% appear just once. The top ten hold about 3% of the sample. Specimen: peripheral blood. The receptors were gathered from a human donor in a cohort sampled during active COVID-19.

The J gene is TRBJ2-7, the V gene TRBV6-2 or TRBV6-3, with TRBD2 matching over 12 bases. This CDR3 comprises 18 residues. Germline V gene lookup returns CDR1 MNHEY and CDR2 SVGEGT. J gave up 3 bases and V 4 bases, and 13 bases lay outside the gene matches. This CDR3 reads CASSSLGLAGVGFYEQYF. The CDR3 DNA reads TGTGCCAGCAGTTCCCTGGGACTAGCGGGTGTGGGTTTCTACGAGCAGTACTTC.

The gene calls are TRBV15 and TRBJ2-2; tentative D call: TRBD2 (5 bases). Trimming pared 0 bases from V and 7 bases from J, leaving 21 bases between. CDR1 and CDR2 from the germline V gene are LNHNV and YYDKDF (reference sequence). The CDR3 extends over 18 amino acids. The CDR3 region is CATSRDRDAGGRFGELFF. The CDR3 coding sequence is TGTGCCACCAGCAGAGATCGTGACGCTGGAGGTCGGTTCGGGGAGCTGTTTTTT.

This chain's CDR3 is CAIRWDRAPDEQFF. Written as DNA, the CDR3 is TGTGCCATCCGGTGGGACAGAGCGCCGGATGAGCAGTTCTTC. This sequence joins TRBV6-5 and TRBJ2-1; 7 bases match TRBD1. This CDR3 has 14 amino acids. V was clipped by 10 bases and J by 8 bases; unmatched bases: 14. The germline gives CDR1 MNHEY, CDR2 SVGAGI.

This clone has only a few counts. This rearrangement joins TRBV3-1 (or the pseudogene TRBV3-2) to TRBJ2-2, with TRBD2 identical over 7 bases. V shed 3 bases, J shed 2 bases, and the junction held 6 bases outside the gene matches. CDR1 and CDR2 from the germline V gene are LGHDT and YNNKEL (reference sequence). This CDR3 has 16 amino acids. CDR3 protein: CASSQWSGVNTGELFF. In DNA form, the CDR3 reads TGTGCCAGCAGCCAGTGGAGCGGGGTCAACACCGGGGAGCTGTTTTTT.

The chain links TRBV19 to TRBJ1-5; D ambiguous. The V end lost 3 bases, the J end lost 7 bases, and 10 bases lay between the germline ends. There are 13 residues in the CDR3. Germline CDR1 LNHDA, CDR2 SQIVND (reference sequence). The CDR3 DNA reads TGTGCCAGTAGTATGGAGCGGGGACAGCCCCAGCATTTT. Translating it yields CASSMERGQPQHF. Full variable domain (rest looked up from reference TRBV19 and TRBJ1-5): DGGITQSPKYLFRKEGQNVTLSCEQNLNHDAMYWYRQDPGQGLRLIYYSQIVNDFQKGDIAEGYSVSREKKESFPLTVTSAQKNPTAFYLCASSMERGQPQHFGDGTRLSIL.

The table lists this clone with a count of one. CDR3 in DNA: TGTGCCAGCAGCTTATTCCCGGGTTTCTCCGGCGAGCAGTACTTC. This sequence encodes CASSLFPGFSGEQYF. The chain joins TRBV7-2 to TRBJ2-7; D uncertain. CDR3 length equals 15 residues. The germline V gene encodes CDR1 SGHTA and CDR2 FQGNSA. The V and J ends lost 2 bases and 6 bases respectively, with 17 bases between them.

This rearrangement joins TRBV2 to TRBJ2-5, with D perhaps TRBD1 (6 bases). The V gene's germline CDR1 is SNHLY and CDR2 FYNNEI. Trimming took 5 bases from V and 5 from J, leaving 15 bases between them. The CDR3 sequence is 14 residues long. The chain's CDR3 is CASSQQGGAETQYF. DNA of the CDR3: TGTGCCAGCAGTCAACAGGGTGGTGCGGAGACCCAGTACTTC.

V and J are TRBV7-2 and TRBJ2-1; TRBD2 matches at 14 bases. The V gene end was trimmed by 5 bases and the J gene end by 7 bases; junction bases not matched to a gene: 16. The CDR3 runs 19 residues. The germline V gene encodes CDR1 SGHTA and CDR2 FQGNSA. The CDR3 DNA is TGTGCCAGCAGCCGGAGACCAAGGGGACTAGCGGGAGATAGGAATGAGCAGTTCTTC. Its protein is CASSRRPRGLAGDRNEQFF.

The chain is built from TRBV5-5 and TRBJ1-2; D not resolved. The CDR3 sequence is 14 residues long. The germline CDR1 and CDR2 sequences are SGHKS and YYEKEE (reference sequence). Trimming removed 4 bases from V and 5 bases from J, with 15 bases in between. The CDR3 spells CASSPEAPLYGYTF. The CDR3 coding sequence is TGTGCCAGCAGCCCCGAGGCCCCCCTTTATGGCTACACCTTC.

The V gene is TRBV4-3, the J gene TRBJ1-1, with a tentative D call TRBD1 (5 bases). The germline CDR1 and CDR2 sequences are LGHNA and YSLEER. This CDR3 contains 13 residues. Trimming shortened V by 1 base and J by 5 bases, and 8 bases separated the two germline ends. The CDR3 region has the DNA TGCGCCAGCAGCCAAGTTCGGGGGACTGAAGCTTTCTTT. It encodes CASSQVRGTEAFF.